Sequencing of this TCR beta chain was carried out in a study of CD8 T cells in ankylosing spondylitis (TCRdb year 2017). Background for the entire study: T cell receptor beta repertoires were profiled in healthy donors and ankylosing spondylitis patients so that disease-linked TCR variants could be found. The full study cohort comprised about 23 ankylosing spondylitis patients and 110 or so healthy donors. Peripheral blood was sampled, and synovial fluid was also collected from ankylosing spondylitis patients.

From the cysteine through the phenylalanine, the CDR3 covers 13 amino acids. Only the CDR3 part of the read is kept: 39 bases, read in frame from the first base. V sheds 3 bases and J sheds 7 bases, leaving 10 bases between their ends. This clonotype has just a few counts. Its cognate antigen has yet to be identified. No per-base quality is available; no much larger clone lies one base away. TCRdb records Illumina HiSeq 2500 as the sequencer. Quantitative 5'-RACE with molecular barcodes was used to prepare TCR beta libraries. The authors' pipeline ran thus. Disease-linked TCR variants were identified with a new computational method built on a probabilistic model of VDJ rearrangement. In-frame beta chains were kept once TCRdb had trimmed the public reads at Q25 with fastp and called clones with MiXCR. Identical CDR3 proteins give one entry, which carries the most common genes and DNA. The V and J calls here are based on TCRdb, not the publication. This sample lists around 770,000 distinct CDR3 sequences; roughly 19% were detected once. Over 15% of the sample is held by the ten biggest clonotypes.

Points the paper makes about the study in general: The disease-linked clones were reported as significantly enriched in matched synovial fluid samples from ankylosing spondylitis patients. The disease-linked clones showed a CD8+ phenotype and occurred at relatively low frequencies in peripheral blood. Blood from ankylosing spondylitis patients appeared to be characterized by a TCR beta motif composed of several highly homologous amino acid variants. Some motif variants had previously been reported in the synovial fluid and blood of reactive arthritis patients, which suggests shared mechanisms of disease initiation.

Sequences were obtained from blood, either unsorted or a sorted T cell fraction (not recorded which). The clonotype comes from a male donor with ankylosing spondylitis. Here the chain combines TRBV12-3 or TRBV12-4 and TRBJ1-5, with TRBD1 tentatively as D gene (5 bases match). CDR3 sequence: CASSLKGKQPQHF. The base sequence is TGTGCCAGCAGTTTGAAGGGGAAACAGCCCCAGCATTTT.